The clone carrying this T cell receptor (beta chain) was observed once. What it binds is unknown. These data are taken from a study of CD8+ T cells in alopecia areata. For the study at large: At a dose of 5 to 10 mg twice daily, oral tofacitinib was given to treated patients. Patients took tofacitinib for 6 to 18 months, followed by 6 drug-free months. Study-level results: Sequence data from scalp samples additionally include resident alphabeta T cells of normal skin.

RNA was extracted and reverse transcribed into cDNA as the sequencing template. TCRdb's copy holds only in-frame clones and misses some; the assay was immunoSEQ multiplex PCR. Here the sample spans roughly 130,000 clones, around 50% being singletons. Trimming stripped 2 bases from V and 13 bases from J, with 21 bases between. The CDR3 has 15 amino acids. Germline lookup yields CDR1 MNHNS and CDR2 SASEGT. Researchers took lesional scalp punch biopsies and peripheral blood from people who were alopecia areata patients. The sequenced sample was CD4+ T cells sorted from blood, obtained at week 0. The chain combines TRBV6-1 with TRBJ2-1, with TRBD2 as a possible D gene (6 bases). This TCR came from a human donor with alopecia areata. Here the CDR3 reads CASSERLESTRTQFF. The CDR3 DNA is TGTGCCAGCAGTGAAAGACTAGAGTCTACTCGAACCCAGTTCTTC.